This T cell receptor beta chain emerged from a study of cytomegalovirus exposure and HLA in healthy donors. CDR3 length: 12 amino acids. Trimming stripped 6 bases from V and 3 bases from J, with 9 bases between. The germline gives CDR1 SNHLY, CDR2 FYNNEI. The PCR ran on 60 Vbeta and 13 Jbeta primers. Data came from immunoSEQ multiplex PCR; TCRdb stores just in-frame clones and leaves some out. The sample shows 120,000 or so clones, under 85% of them seen only once. The sample taken for sequencing was PBMCs. The receptor's source is a man younger than 35 in good health and CMV-seropositive. The chain combines TRBV2 with TRBJ2-7; a possible D gene is TRBD2 (5 bases). CDR3 amino acids: CASRQDFYEQYF. The DNA for the CDR3 is TGTGCCAGCAGGCAGGACTTCTACGAGCAGTACTTC.